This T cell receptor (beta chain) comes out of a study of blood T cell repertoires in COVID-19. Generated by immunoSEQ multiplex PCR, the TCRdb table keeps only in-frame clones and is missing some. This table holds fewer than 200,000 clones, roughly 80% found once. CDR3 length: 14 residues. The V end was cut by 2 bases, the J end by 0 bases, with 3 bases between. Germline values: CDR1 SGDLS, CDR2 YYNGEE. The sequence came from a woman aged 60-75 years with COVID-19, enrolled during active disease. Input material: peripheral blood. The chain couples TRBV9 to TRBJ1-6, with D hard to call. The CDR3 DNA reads TGTGCCAGCAGCGTCGGCTCCTATAATTCACCCCTCCACTTT. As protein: CASSVGSYNSPLHF.